The clone carrying this T cell receptor (beta chain) occurred once. Germline values: CDR1 LNHDA, CDR2 SQIVND (reference sequence). V lost 7 bases and J lost 2, with 14 bases in between. This CDR3 is 15 amino acids long. The data were obtained in a study of shared clonotypes between healthy human individuals. Study as a whole: A couple of women and a few men aged 18 to 49 made up the donors.

The study drew its donors from healthy HIV-negative adults without recent acute infections or vaccinations. Negatively enriched CD4+ T cells were divided by CD45RA into naive and memory. Sorted-subset replicate PCRs used 150 to 200 ng of genomic DNA. This amount corresponded to some 30,000 T cell genomes. Sequenced by immunoSEQ multiplex PCR; TCRdb stores in-frame clones only, minus some. The repertoire holds just under 350,000 clones, with more than 60% as singletons. The receptor was isolated from a man aged 25 to 40 in good health. The source material was memory CD4+ T cells sorted from blood. Indicated subset: CD45RA-negative fraction. The genes are TRBV19 and TRBJ2-2; TRBD1 might be the D (5 bases). In DNA, the CDR3 is TGTGCCAGTACCAGGGAACCGCTTAACACCGGGGAGCTGTTTTTT. Protein: CASTREPLNTGELFF.